Presented here are 10 T cell receptor beta chains from one specimen sequenced in a study of beta chain features in type 1 diabetes. Study-wide results and limits: Patients with Type 1 diabetes showed moderately but significantly shorter TCRB CDR3s in all four CD4+ subsets.

Sequencing targeted expressed TCRB transcripts, as all isolated RNA had been reverse transcribed. Data came from immunoSEQ multiplex PCR; TCRdb stores just in-frame clones and leaves some out. This table holds roughly 220,000 clones, roughly 16% found once. Their cognate antigens are unknown. Material: naive CD4+ T cells from blood. The source is a man between 25 and 39 years old with type 1 diabetes.

This rearrangement joins TRBV19 to TRBJ1-2; the match to TRBD1 covers 8 bases. Per the germline V gene, CDR1 is LNHDA and CDR2 is SQIVND (reference sequence). Losses at the gene ends were 2 bases for V and 8 bases for J; bases not matched to a gene: 7. This CDR3 contains 14 residues. As DNA, the CDR3 is TGTGCCAGTAGTATACCAGGACAGGGCTACGGCTACACCTTC. Protein product: CASSIPGQGYGYTF.

This clone was found a few times. This chain joins TRBV7-9 and TRBJ2-2; perhaps TRBD1 as D (5 bases). This CDR3 has 13 residues. Deletions cut 5 bases from V and 6 bases from J, with 10 bases between. Germline V lookup: CDR1 SEHNR, CDR2 FQNEAQ (reference sequence). CDR3 region: CASSGDSAGELFF. For the CDR3, the DNA is TGTGCCAGCAGCGGAGACAGCGCCGGGGAGCTGTTTTTT.

The chain uses TRBV6-5 and TRBJ2-1; maybe TRBD1 (5 bases). Per the germline V gene, CDR1 is MNHEY and CDR2 is SVGAGI. CDR3 length: 15 residues. Trimming shortened V by 2 bases and J by 6 bases, and 14 bases separated the two germline ends. CDR3 sequence: CASSYATVPGNEQFF. In DNA, the CDR3 is TGTGCCAGCAGTTACGCGACAGTCCCGGGCAATGAGCAGTTCTTC.

This clone occurred a few times. The rearrangement joins TRBV29-1 to TRBJ2-5; D may correspond to TRBD1 or TRBD2 (5 bases each). CDR1 is SQVTM, CDR2 ANQGSEA, per germline. This CDR3 region has 12 residues. Trimming left V 6 bases short and J 7 bases short, with 15 bases between. In DNA, the CDR3 is TGCAGCGTGAGAGGGGTGGCTGGGACCCAGTACTTC. Translation gives CSVRGVAGTQYF.

This clone was detected a few times. The V call is TRBV30, the J call TRBJ2-7; a possible D gene is TRBD1 (5 bases). Trimming left V 0 bases short and J 1 base short, with 10 bases between. The germline V gene encodes CDR1 GTSNPN and CDR2 SVGIG (reference sequence). This CDR3 spans 14 amino acids. Written as DNA, the CDR3 is TGTGCCTGGAGTGTACCCCACAGGTCCTACGAGCAGTACTTC. Encoded protein: CAWSVPHRSYEQYF. The full variable domain, its missing parts supplied by reference TRBV30 and TRBJ2-7, is SQTIHQWPATLVQPVGSPLSLECTVEGTSNPNLYWYRQAAGRGLQLLFYSVGIGQISSEVPQNLSASRPQDRQFILSSKKLLLSDSGFYLCAWSVPHRSYEQYFGPGTRLTVT.

The chain links TRBV5-1 to TRBJ2-7; D is perhaps TRBD1 (6 bases). Germline CDR1 SGHRS, CDR2 YFSETQ. This CDR3 contains 13 residues. V lost 4 bases and J 0 bases, leaving 8 bases between the germline ends. CDR3 amino acids: CASSRDNSYEQYF. In DNA form, the CDR3 reads TGCGCCAGCAGCCGGGACAACTCCTACGAGCAGTACTTC.

This chain uses TRBV5-1 with TRBJ2-7; a possible D gene is TRBD1 (6 bases). The V gene lost 3 bases and the J gene lost 5 bases, with 15 bases spanning the gap. Germline V CDR1 and CDR2: SGHRS, YFSETQ. The CDR3 is 14 residues long. CDR3 region: CASSSGTLGHEQYF. CDR3 sequence (DNA): TGCGCCAGCAGCTCCGGGACATTAGGCCACGAGCAGTACTTC. The variable domain in full, with the rest retrieved from reference TRBV5-1 and TRBJ2-7, is KAGVTQTPRYLIKTRGQQVTLSCSPISGHRSVSWYQQTPGQGLQFLFEYFSETQRNKGNFPGRFSGRQFSNSRSEMNVSTLELGDSALYLCASSSGTLGHEQYFGPGTRLTVT.

This clone was picked up a small number of times. The chain uses TRBV5-1 and TRBJ2-1, with a possible D match to TRBD1 (6 bases). The V end was cut by 6 bases, the J end by 4 bases, with 11 bases between. The CDR3 has 13 amino acids. Germline V CDR1 and CDR2: SGHRS, YFSETQ. CDR3 in DNA: TGCGCCAGCACCCAGGACAGATACAATGAGCAGTTCTTC. Its translation: CASTQDRYNEQFF.

The sample holds a few counts of this clone. V usage is TRBV30 and J usage is TRBJ2-3, with TRBD2 as a possible D gene (6 bases). Per the germline V gene, CDR1 is GTSNPN and CDR2 is SVGIG (reference sequence). V was shortened by 6 bases and J by 2 bases, with 15 bases between the two germline ends. This CDR3 contains 14 residues. In DNA form, the CDR3 reads TGTGCCTGTGAATGGCGGGAACACACAGATACGCAGTATTTT. It codes for CACEWREHTDTQYF.

Only a few counts were recorded for this clone. This rearrangement joins TRBV7-2 to TRBJ2-1; 8 bases match TRBD1. Per germline, CDR1 SGHTA and CDR2 FQGNSA. There are 14 residues in the CDR3. Trimming cost V 2 bases and J 7 bases; bases outside gene matches: 4. Here the CDR3 DNA reads TGTGCCAGCAGCTTACCAAGACAGGGGAATGAGCAGTTCTTC. Its translation is CASSLPRQGNEQFF.